This TCR beta chain was sequenced in a study of blood T cell repertoires in COVID-19 (dated by TCRdb to about 2020). For the wider study: Collaborator samples came from the United States, Italy and Spain and covered acute and convalescent phases of COVID-19. Where available, HLA class I and class II types were obtained from metadata supplied by the sample provider rather than from assay-based typing. Deeply sampled blood TCRbeta repertoires from subjects exposed to, actively infected with, or recovered from COVID-19 were included in the dataset. The material from the prospective study consisted of cDNA or gDNA derived from T cells, B-cell-depleted T cells, or PBMCs. The sample metadata nearly always contained a de-identified subject ID, COVID-19 status, age in years and sex. The repertoires were released in a freely available public database meant as a resource for research on the immune response to SARS-CoV-2. Samples were obtained from the ongoing ImmuneRACE study (first 160 participants) and from about 1,300 subjects provided by 6 global collaborators.

The collaborating institutions used their own protocols to collect whole blood in K2EDTA tubes. Collaborator samples were shipped for TCRbeta analysis as frozen whole blood, isolated PBMCs, or DNA extracted from either sample type. The immunoSEQ Assay, a bias-controlled multiplex PCR, was used to amplify TCRbeta CDR3 regions from genomic DNA. The authors' analysis ran thus. The number of nucleated cells in each sample was estimated from the amplification of reference gene primers within the assay. To quantify the absolute abundance of each unique TCRbeta CDR3 rearrangement, sequence reads were collapsed and filtered. For each sample, productive Simpson clonality was calculated by taking the square root of Simpson's diversity index across productive rearrangements. Held by TCRdb, this immuneACCESS table contains in-frame sequences only and omits some clones. Under half of the omission traces to an unresolved V gene where checked; the cause of the rest is unknown. V and J calls and clone size follow that table, whereas D and trimming were derived from the DNA. The sample table shows under 150,000 clones, and about 80% are seen once. The ten largest clones represent 4% of the sample.

The CDR3 runs 15 amino acids, cysteine and phenylalanine included. The only DNA kept is the CDR3, 45 bases in frame from the first base. CDR1 and CDR2, looked up from the germline V gene, are SNHLY and FYNNEI. The junction carries 15 bases between V and J, which are trimmed by 3 bases and 3 bases respectively. For this clone: Which antigen it targets is not known. Nothing much larger sits one base from this clone, and base qualities are not available.

Overall study results and their limits: How much clinical and demographic metadata was included differed by source and by participant, and the metadata was provided uncurated.

This receptor chain uses TRBV2 and TRBJ2-7; the best D guess is TRBD1, with 5 bases matching. Sequenced material: peripheral blood. This TCR came from a woman aged 55-75 years with acute or convalescent COVID-19. The CDR3 here reads CASSELAGQGYEQYF. The bases read TGTGCCAGCAGTGAGTTGGCAGGGCAGGGCTACGAGCAGTACTTC.